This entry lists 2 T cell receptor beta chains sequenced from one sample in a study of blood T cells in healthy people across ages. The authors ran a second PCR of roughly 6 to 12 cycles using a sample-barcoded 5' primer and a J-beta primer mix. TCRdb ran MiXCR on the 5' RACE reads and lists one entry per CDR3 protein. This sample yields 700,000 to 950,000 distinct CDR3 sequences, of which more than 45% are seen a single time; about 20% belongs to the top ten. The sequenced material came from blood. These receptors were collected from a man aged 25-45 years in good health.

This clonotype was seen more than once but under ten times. CDR3 DNA sequence: TGCAGTGCCCATCTACGGGGGCATGTCTACAATGAGCAGTTCTTC. Translating it yields CSAHLRGHVYNEQFF. The V and J genes are TRBV20-1 and TRBJ2-1, with D possibly called TRBD1 or TRBD2 (6 bases each). CDR1 and CDR2 (germline): DFQATT, SNEGSKA (reference sequence). The CDR3 totals 15 residues. V was pared by 6 bases and J by 3 bases, with 18 bases between.

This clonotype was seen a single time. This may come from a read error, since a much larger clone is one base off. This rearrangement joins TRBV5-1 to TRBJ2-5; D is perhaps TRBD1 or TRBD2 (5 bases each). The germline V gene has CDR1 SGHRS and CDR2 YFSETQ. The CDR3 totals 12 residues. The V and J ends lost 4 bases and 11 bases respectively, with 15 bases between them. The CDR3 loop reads CASSRDADEQYF. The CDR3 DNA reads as TGCGCCAGCAGCCGGGACGCCGATGAGCAGTACTTC.